The sequence of this TCR beta chain was determined in a study of radiation and T cells in renal cell carcinoma. Study-wide results and limits: Pretreatment tumor biopsies were lacking, so baseline clonotypes are unknown.

This clone was observed a single time. The antigen remains undetermined. With V trimmed by 3 bases and J by 8 bases, 5 bases remained unmatched. The CDR3 contains 14 residues. The V gene's germline CDR1 is SNHLY and CDR2 FYNNEI. This sample's time point: baseline pretreatment blood. As to treatment: 15 Gy SBRT to primary tumor, nephrectomy 4 weeks later. Measured with immunoSEQ multiplex PCR; TCRdb has only the in-frame clones, and not every one. Of about 130,000 clones detected, roughly 90% appear once; the ten largest clones hold around 12%. This rearrangement joins TRBV2 to TRBJ2-1; 9 nucleotides match TRBD2. This sequence originates from a woman aged 50 to 60 with renal cell carcinoma. The material sequenced was blood, taken from a patient whose treatment included radiotherapy and nephrectomy. CDR3 sequence reads: CASSEPAGGYEQFF. The CDR3 DNA reads as TGTGCCAGCAGTGAGCCAGCGGGGGGCTATGAGCAGTTCTTC. Combining the CDR3 with reference TRBV2 and TRBJ2-1 gives the whole variable domain EPEVTQTPSHQVTQMGQEVILRCVPISNHLYFYWYRQILGQKVEFLVSFYNNEISEKSEIFDDQFSVERPDGSNFTLKIRSTKLEDSAMYFCASSEPAGGYEQFFGPGTRLTVL.